One sample yielded the 6 T cell receptor beta chains listed below, sequenced in a study of early T cells in non-severe SARS-CoV-2 infection. TCRdb re-derived calls from the 5' RACE reads in MiXCR, one entry per CDR3 protein. The table has around 37,000 distinct CDR3 sequences, around 9% seen once. The sequenced sample consisted of whole blood. These receptors were taken from an adult who was a healthcare worker with PCR-confirmed SARS-CoV-2 infection or an uninfected control (not recorded which).

The chain employs TRBV29-1 and TRBJ2-1, with 8 bases fitting TRBD2. Germline trimming cut 3 bases from V and 6 bases from J; bases unmatched to any gene: 4. The CDR3 totals 13 residues. Germline V gene data show CDR1 as SQVTM and CDR2 as ANQGSEA. CDR3 DNA sequence: TGCAGCGTTGATCCGGGGGGGGTCAATGAGCAGTTCTTC. Translated, it gives CSVDPGGVNEQFF.

This clonotype was counted many times. The genes are TRBV5-4 and TRBJ2-3, with 9 bases that match TRBD2. The CDR3 runs to 14 residues. Germline V gives CDR1 SGHNT, CDR2 YYREEE (reference sequence). Losses at the gene ends were 0 bases for V and 5 bases for J; bases not matched to a gene: 1. In DNA form, the CDR3 reads TGTGCCAGCAGCTTGGGCGGGGGGGAAGATACGCAGTATTTT. It encodes CASSLGGGEDTQYF. Full variable domain (outside the CDR3, taken from reference TRBV5-4 and TRBJ2-3): ETGVTQSPTHLIKTRGQQVTLRCSSQSGHNTVSWYQQALGQGPQFIFQYYREEENGRGNFPPRFSGLQFPNYSSELNVNALELDDSALYLCASSLGGGEDTQYFGPGTRLTVL.

In its sample, this clonotype was seen many times. This chain joins TRBV6-2 or TRBV6-3 and TRBJ1-4; D perhaps matches TRBD1 (5 bases). The CDR3 is 13 amino acids. Deletions cut 0 bases from V and 14 bases from J, with 13 bases between. From germline, CDR1 is MNHEY and CDR2 SVGEGT. The CDR3 DNA follows: TGTGCCAGCAGTTACTCGAATCATGGGGGGCTGTTTTTT. Residues: CASSYSNHGGLFF.

The chain is built from TRBV7-9 and TRBJ1-3; D is ambiguous. V lost 5 bases and J 4 bases, leaving 6 bases between the germline ends. The germline CDR1 and CDR2 sequences are SEHNR and FQNEAQ (reference sequence). The CDR3 is 12 amino acids. CDR3 loop: CASSLSGNTIYF. The CDR3 nucleotides read TGTGCCAGCAGCCTGAGCGGAAACACCATATATTTT.

This clonotype came up many times. The chain uses TRBV5-1 and TRBJ1-5; possibly TRBD1 for D (5 bases). Germline values: CDR1 SGHRS, CDR2 YFSETQ. Trimming left V 1 base short and J 5 bases short, with 13 bases between. The CDR3 has 15 amino acids. CDR3 amino acids: CASSLRGDFDQPQHF. The CDR3 nucleotides read TGCGCCAGCAGCTTGAGAGGGGACTTCGATCAGCCCCAGCATTTT. The full variable domain, with the rest looked up from reference TRBV5-1 and TRBJ1-5, is KAGVTQTPRYLIKTRGQQVTLSCSPISGHRSVSWYQQTPGQGLQFLFEYFSETQRNKGNFPGRFSGRQFSNSRSEMNVSTLELGDSALYLCASSLRGDFDQPQHFGDGTRLSIL.

Concerning this clonotype itself: A much larger clone sits a single nucleotide away, making a read error possible. The V call is TRBV5-6, the J call TRBJ2-5; D is ambiguous. Germline V lookup: CDR1 SGHDT, CDR2 YYEEEE. The CDR3 contains 13 residues. The CDR3 loop is CASSLEDREIQYF. The DNA of the CDR3 is TGTGCCAGCAGCTTGGAGGATAGAGAGATCCAGTACTTC.